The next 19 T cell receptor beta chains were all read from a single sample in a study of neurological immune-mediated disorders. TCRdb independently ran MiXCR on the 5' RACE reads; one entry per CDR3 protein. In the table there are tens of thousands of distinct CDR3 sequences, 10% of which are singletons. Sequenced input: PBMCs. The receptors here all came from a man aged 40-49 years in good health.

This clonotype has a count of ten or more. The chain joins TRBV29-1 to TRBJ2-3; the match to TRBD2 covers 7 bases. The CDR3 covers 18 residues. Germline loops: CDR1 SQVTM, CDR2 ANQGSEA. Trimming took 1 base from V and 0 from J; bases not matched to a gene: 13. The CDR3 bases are TGCAGCGTTGAAGGGCGGGTCGTGACGGGACTAAGCACAGATACGCAGTATTTT. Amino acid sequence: CSVEGRVVTGLSTDTQYF.

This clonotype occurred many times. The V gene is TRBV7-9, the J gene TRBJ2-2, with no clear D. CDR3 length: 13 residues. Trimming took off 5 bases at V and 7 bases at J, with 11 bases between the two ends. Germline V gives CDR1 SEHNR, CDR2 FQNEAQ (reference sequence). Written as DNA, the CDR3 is TGTGCCAGCAGCCTTACAGACTTCGGGGAGCTGTTTTTT. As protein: CASSLTDFGELFF.

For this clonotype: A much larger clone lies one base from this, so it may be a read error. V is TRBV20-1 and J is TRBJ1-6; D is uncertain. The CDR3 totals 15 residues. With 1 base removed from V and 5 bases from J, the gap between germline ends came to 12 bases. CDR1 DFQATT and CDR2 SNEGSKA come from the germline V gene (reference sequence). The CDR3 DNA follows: TGCAGTGCTAGAGCCGTCGGAACGGATAATTCACCCCTCCACTTT. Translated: CSARAVGTDNSPLHF.

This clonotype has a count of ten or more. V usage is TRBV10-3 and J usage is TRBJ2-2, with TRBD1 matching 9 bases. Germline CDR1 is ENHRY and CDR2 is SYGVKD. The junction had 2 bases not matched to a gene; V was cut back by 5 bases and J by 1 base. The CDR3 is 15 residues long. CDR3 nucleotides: TGTGCCATCAGTCCGGGACAGGGGAACACCGGGGAGCTGTTTTTT. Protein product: CAISPGQGNTGELFF.

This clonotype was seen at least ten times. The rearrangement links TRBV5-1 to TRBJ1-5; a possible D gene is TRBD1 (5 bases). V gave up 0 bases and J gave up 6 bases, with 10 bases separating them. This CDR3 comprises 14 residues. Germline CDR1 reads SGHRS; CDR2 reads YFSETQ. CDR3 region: CASSLAGRGQPQHF. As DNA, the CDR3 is TGCGCCAGCAGCTTGGCAGGGAGAGGTCAGCCCCAGCATTTT.

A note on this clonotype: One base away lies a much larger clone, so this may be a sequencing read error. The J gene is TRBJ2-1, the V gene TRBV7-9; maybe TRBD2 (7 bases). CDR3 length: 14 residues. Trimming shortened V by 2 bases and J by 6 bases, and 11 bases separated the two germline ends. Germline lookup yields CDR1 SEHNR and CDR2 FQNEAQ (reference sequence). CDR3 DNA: TGTGCCAGCAGCTTACGGGGGGCATGCAATGAGCAGTTCTTC. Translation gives CASSLRGACNEQFF.

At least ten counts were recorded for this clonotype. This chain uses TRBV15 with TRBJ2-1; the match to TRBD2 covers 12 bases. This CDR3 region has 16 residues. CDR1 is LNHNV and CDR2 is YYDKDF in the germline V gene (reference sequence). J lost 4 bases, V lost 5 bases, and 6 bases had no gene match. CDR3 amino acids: CATSPRLAGAYNEQFF. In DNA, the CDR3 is TGTGCCACCAGCCCAAGACTAGCGGGAGCTTACAATGAGCAGTTCTTC. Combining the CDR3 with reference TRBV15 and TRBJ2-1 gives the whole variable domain DAMVIQNPRYQVTQFGKPVTLSCSQTLNHNVMYWYQQKSSQAPKLLFHYYDKDFNNEADTPDNFQSRRPNTSFCFLDIRSPGLGDTAMYLCATSPRLAGAYNEQFFGPGTRLTVL.

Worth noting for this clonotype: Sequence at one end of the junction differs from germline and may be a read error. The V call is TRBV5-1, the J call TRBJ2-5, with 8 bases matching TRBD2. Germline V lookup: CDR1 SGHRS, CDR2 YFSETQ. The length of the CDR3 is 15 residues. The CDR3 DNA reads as TGCGCCAGCAGTGAGCGGGGGTTCTTGCGCGAGACCCAGTTATTC. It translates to CASSERGFLRETQLF. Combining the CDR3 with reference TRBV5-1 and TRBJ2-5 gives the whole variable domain KAGVTQTPRYLIKTRGQQVTLSCSPISGHRSVSWYQQTPGQGLQFLFEYFSETQRNKGNFPGRFSGRQFSNSRSEMNVSTLELGDSALYLCASSERGFLRETQLFGPGTRLLVL.

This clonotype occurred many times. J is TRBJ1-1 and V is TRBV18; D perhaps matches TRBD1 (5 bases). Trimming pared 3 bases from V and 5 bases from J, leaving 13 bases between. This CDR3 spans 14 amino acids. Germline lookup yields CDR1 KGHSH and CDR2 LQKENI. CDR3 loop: CASSPPGPRTEAFF. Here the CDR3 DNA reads TGTGCCAGCTCACCTCCGGGGCCGAGGACTGAAGCTTTCTTT.

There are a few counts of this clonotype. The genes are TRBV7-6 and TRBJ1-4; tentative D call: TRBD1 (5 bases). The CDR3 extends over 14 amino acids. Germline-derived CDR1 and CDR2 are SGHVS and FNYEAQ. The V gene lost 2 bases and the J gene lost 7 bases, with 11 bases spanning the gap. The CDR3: CASSLSGLTEKLFF. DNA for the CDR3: TGTGCCAGCAGCTTATCGGGGCTTACTGAAAAACTGTTTTTT.

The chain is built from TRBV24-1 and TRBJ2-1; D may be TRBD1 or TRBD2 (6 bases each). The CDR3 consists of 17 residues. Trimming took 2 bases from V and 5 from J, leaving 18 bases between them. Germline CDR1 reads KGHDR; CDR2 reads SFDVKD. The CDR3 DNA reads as TGTGCCACCAGTGATTCCCCGGGGGCTTCTCCCCACAATGAGCAGTTCTTC. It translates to CATSDSPGASPHNEQFF.

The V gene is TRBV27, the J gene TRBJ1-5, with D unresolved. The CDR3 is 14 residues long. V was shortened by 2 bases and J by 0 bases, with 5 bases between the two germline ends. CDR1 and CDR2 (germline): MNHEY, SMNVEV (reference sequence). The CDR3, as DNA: TGTGCCAGCAGTTTAGACAATAGCAATCAGCCCCAGCATTTT. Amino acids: CASSLDNSNQPQHF.

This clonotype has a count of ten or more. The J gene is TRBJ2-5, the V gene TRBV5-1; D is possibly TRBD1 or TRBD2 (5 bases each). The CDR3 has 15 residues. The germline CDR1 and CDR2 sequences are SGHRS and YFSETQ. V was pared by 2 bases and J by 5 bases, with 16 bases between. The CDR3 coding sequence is TGCGCCAGCAGCTTATCAGTTCAGGGACGGGAGACCCAGTACTTC. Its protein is CASSLSVQGRETQYF.

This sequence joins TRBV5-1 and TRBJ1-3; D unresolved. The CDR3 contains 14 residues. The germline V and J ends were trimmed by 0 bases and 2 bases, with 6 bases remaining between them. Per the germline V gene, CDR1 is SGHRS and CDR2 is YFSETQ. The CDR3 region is CASSLDVTGNTIYF. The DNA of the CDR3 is TGCGCCAGCAGCTTGGACGTCACTGGAAACACCATATATTTT.

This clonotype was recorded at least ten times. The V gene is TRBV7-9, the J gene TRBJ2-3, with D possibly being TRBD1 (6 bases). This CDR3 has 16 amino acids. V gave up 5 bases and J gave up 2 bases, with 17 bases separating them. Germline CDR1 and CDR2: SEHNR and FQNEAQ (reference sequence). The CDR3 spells CASSLPGHLDTDTQYF. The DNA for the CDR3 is TGTGCCAGCAGCCTCCCGGGACATCTTGACACAGATACGCAGTATTTT.

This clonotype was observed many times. The CDR3, as DNA: TGCGCCAGCCGAGGGGAAGGGGAAGGGTACAATGAGCAGTTCTTC. Translated: CASRGEGEGYNEQFF. The rearrangement links TRBV5-1 to TRBJ2-1; the D gene could be TRBD1 or TRBD2 (5 bases each). The CDR3 has 15 amino acids. Trimming cost V 7 bases and J 4 bases, with 18 bases left between them. Germline lookup yields CDR1 SGHRS and CDR2 YFSETQ.

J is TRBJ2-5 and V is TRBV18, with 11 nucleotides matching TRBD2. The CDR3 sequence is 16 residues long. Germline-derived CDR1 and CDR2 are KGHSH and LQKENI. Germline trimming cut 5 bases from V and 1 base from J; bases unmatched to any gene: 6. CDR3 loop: CASSTGTSGLQETQYF. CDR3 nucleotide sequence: TGTGCCAGCTCAACCGGGACTAGCGGTCTCCAAGAGACCCAGTACTTC. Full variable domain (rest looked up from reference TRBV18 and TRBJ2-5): NAGVMQNPRHLVRRRGQEARLRCSPMKGHSHVYWYRQLPEEGLKFMVYLQKENIIDESGMPKERFSAEFPKEGPSILRIQQVVRGDSAAYFCASSTGTSGLQETQYFGPGTRLLVL.

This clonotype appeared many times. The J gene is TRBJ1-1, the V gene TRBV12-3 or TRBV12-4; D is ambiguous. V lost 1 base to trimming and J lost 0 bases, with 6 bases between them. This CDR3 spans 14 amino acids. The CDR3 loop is CASSLGAMNTEAFF. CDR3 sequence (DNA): TGTGCCAGCAGTTTAGGAGCGATGAACACTGAAGCTTTCTTT.

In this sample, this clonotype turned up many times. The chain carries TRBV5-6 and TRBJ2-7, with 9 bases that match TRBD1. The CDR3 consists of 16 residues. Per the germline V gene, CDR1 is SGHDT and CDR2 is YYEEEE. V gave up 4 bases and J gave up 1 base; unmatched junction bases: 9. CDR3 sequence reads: CASSPGQGVISYEQYF. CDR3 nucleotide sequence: TGTGCCAGCAGCCCGGGACAGGGCGTTATATCCTACGAGCAGTACTTC.